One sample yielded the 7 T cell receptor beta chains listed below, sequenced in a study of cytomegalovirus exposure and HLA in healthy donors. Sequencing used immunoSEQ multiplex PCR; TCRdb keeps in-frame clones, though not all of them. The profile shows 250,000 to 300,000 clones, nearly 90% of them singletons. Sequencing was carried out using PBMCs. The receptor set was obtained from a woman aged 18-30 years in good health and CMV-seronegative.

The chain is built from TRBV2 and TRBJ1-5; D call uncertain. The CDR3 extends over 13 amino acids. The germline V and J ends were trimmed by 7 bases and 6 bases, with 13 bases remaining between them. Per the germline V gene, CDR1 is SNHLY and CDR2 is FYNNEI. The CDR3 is CASTLGRGQPQHF. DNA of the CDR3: TGTGCCAGCACCTTAGGACGGGGTCAGCCCCAGCATTTT.

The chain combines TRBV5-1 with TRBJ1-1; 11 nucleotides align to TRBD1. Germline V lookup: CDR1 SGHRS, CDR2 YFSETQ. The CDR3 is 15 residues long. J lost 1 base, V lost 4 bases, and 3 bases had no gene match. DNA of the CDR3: TGCGCCAGCAGCATGGACAGGGGGCGGAACACTGAAGCTTTCTTT. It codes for CASSMDRGRNTEAFF.

The CDR3: CASSLGVDSGTVGETQYF. CDR3 in DNA: TGTGCCAGCAGCTTGGGGGTGGATAGCGGGACTGTTGGAGAGACCCAGTACTTC. V and J are TRBV5-4 and TRBJ2-5; TRBD2 aligns across 8 bases. Unmatched junction bases numbered 14, after V lost 0 bases and J lost 4 bases. CDR1 is SGHNT, CDR2 YYREEE, per germline (reference sequence). The CDR3 runs 18 residues.

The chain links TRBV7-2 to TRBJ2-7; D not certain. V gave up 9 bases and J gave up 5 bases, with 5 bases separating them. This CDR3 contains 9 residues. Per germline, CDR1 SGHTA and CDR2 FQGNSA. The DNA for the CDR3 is TGTGCCAGAAATAACGAGCAGTACTTC. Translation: CARNNEQYF. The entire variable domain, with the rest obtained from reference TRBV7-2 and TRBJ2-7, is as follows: GAGVSQSPSNKVTEKGKDVELRCDPISGHTALYWYRQSLGQGLEFLIYFQGNSAPDKSGLPSDRFSAERTGGSVSTLTIQRTQQEDSAVYLCARNNEQYFGPGTRLTVT.

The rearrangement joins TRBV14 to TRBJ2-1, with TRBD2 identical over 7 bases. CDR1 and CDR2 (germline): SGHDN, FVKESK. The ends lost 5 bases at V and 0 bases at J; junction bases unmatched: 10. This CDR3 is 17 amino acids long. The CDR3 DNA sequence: TGTGCCAGCAGCTCCTTCCCCGGGGGGTCCTCCTACAATGAGCAGTTCTTC. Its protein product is CASSSFPGGSSYNEQFF. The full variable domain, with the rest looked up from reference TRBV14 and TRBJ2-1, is EAGVTQFPSHSVIEKGQTVTLRCDPISGHDNLYWYRRVMGKEIKFLLHFVKESKQDESGMPNNRFLAERTGGTYSTLKVQPAELEDSGVYFCASSSFPGGSSYNEQFFGPGTRLTVL.

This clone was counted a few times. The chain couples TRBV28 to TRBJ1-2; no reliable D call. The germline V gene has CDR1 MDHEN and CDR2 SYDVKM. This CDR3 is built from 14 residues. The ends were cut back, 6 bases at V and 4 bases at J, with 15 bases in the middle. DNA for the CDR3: TGTGCCAGCAGCCCGGGCGGGGTCAGCTATGGCTACACCTTC. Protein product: CASSPGGVSYGYTF.

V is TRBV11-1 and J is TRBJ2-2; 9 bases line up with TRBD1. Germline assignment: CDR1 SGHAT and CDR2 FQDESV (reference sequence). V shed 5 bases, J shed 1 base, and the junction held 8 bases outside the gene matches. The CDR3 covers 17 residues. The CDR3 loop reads CASSPIMGQGNTGELFF. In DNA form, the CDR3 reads TGTGCCAGCAGCCCGATTATGGGACAGGGGAACACCGGGGAGCTGTTTTTT.